These 21 T cell receptor beta chains were sequenced from one sample in a study of glioma-infiltrating T cells. The iRepertoire nested amplicon-rescue multiplex PCR amplified TCR alpha and beta CDR3s from RNA. MiXCR was run by TCRdb on the multiplex PCR reads, yielding one entry per CDR3 protein. The table has around 390,000 distinct CDR3 sequences, around 38% seen once; the top ten hold approximately 12%. The sequenced sample was glioma tissue, nonneoplastic brain tissue, or PBMCs (not recorded which). The receptors were sampled from a human donor with low-grade glioma or glioblastoma, undergoing nonglioma brain surgery, or in good health (not recorded which).

Details on this clonotype: Since a much larger clone is just one base distant, this may be a read error. V is TRBV20-1 and J is TRBJ1-2, with unresolved D. The germline gives CDR1 DFQATT, CDR2 SNEGSKA (reference sequence). V lost 5 bases to trimming and J lost 7 bases, with 17 bases between them. The CDR3 totals 13 residues. CDR3 protein: CSAGLQFRCGYTF. The CDR3 region has the DNA TGCAGTGCTGGATTACAGTTCCGCTGTGGCTACACCTTC.

The table lists this clonotype with a few counts. This chain connects TRBV7-2 to TRBJ2-7; 12 bases line up with TRBD2. V was pared by 5 bases and J by 5 bases, with 19 bases of the junction left unmatched. Germline V gives CDR1 SGHTA, CDR2 FQGNSA. The CDR3 is 19 amino acids. The CDR3 region is CASSLVRDGWTSGKDEQYF. The CDR3 DNA reads as TGTGCCAGCAGCCTGGTCCGGGACGGATGGACTAGCGGGAAAGACGAGCAGTACTTC.

A note on this clonotype: A much more abundant neighbour one base away suggests this may be a read error. This chain joins TRBV24-1 and TRBJ2-4; 9 bases line up with TRBD1. The CDR3 has 19 residues. Looked up from germline, CDR1 is KGHDR and CDR2 is SFDVKD. The CDR3 DNA reads as TGTGCCAGCAGTTTAACCACAGGGGGCGGACCCGGAGCCAAAAACATTCAGTACTTC. Its protein is CASSLTTGGGPGAKNIQYF.

As to this clonotype: The conserved phenylalanine or tryptophan is not found at the CDR3 terminus, so this likely reflects a read error. This chain uses TRBV4-1 with TRBJ1-6, with a tentative D call TRBD1 (5 bases). Germline V gene sequence: CDR1 MGHRA, CDR2 YSYEKL. The CDR3 is 17 residues long. Trimming left V 0 bases short and J 7 bases short, with 16 bases between. In DNA form, the CDR3 reads TGCGCCAGCAGCCAAGATGAGGGGCAGGCCAAAAATTCACCCCTCCACCTT. Amino acid sequence: CASSQDEGQAKNSPLHL.

The chain employs TRBV12-3 or TRBV12-4 and TRBJ1-1; no reliable D call. The CDR3 totals 13 residues. V lost 7 bases, J lost 4 bases, and 13 bases lay in between. The CDR3 region is CASIPRWGTEAFF. Here the CDR3 DNA reads TGTGCCAGCATCCCCAGATGGGGCACTGAAGCTTTCTTT.

This clonotype has at least ten counts. This rearrangement joins TRBV27 to TRBJ2-1; weak D call: TRBD2 (6 bases). CDR1 is MNHEY and CDR2 is SMNVEV in the germline V gene (reference sequence). The CDR3 loop spans 15 amino acids. V was shortened by 6 bases and J by 10 bases, with 22 bases between the two germline ends. CDR3 sequence (DNA): TGTGCCAGCAGCCCCGGGACTTTTACTTATGGGGAGCAGTTCTTC. As protein: CASSPGTFTYGEQFF.

The V call is TRBV12-3 or TRBV12-4, the J call TRBJ1-1, with D perhaps matching TRBD1 (5 bases). V was pared by 1 base and J by 0 bases, with 9 bases between. The CDR3 has 15 residues. CDR3 amino acids: CASSLDRFMNTEAFF. The CDR3 bases are TGTGCCAGCAGTTTAGACAGGTTCATGAACACTGAAGCTTTCTTT.

With respect to this clonotype: Germline is not matched at one junction end, which may reflect a read error. The chain links TRBV6-5 to TRBJ2-7; 8 bases are shared with TRBD2. Germline values: CDR1 MNHEY, CDR2 SVGAGI. CDR3 length: 15 residues. CDR3 region: CASITSSGLSYEQYF. The DNA of the CDR3 is TGTGCCAGCATCACGTCTAGCGGGCTTTCCTACGAGCAATACTTC.

This clonotype was detected a few times. The V and J genes are TRBV15 and TRBJ2-1, with TRBD1 as a possible D gene (7 bases). CDR1 and CDR2 (germline): LNHNV, YYDKDF (reference sequence). The length of the CDR3 is 15 residues. V lost 6 bases and J 7 bases, leaving 19 bases between the germline ends. CDR3 loop: CATRNRRGLGNEQFF. The CDR3 region has the DNA TGTGCCACCAGGAATCGGAGGGGGCTGGGGAATGAGCAGTTCTTC.

This clonotype was counted ten times or more. The chain uses TRBV7-2 and TRBJ2-1, with D possibly TRBD2 on 5 matching bases. The germline gives CDR1 SGHTA, CDR2 FQGNSA. CDR3 length: 14 amino acids. The V end lost 5 bases, the J end lost 4 bases, and 12 bases lay between the germline ends. CDR3 sequence reads: CASSTYRTYNEQFF. Here the CDR3 DNA reads TGTGCCAGCAGCACCTACCGGACTTACAATGAGCAGTTCTTC.

This clonotype was seen only a few times. At one of its ends the junction is not consistent with the germline gene, which may arise from a read error. This rearrangement joins TRBV6-1 to TRBJ2-5; weak D call: TRBD1 (6 bases). The germline CDR1 and CDR2 sequences are MNHNS and SASEGT. The CDR3 length is 14 residues. In nucleotides, the CDR3 is TGTGCCATCAGTGAGTCTGGGGGCGGTGAGACCCAGTACTTC. It encodes CAISESGGGETQYF.

The J gene is TRBJ2-1, the V gene TRBV10-3, with D possibly being TRBD2 (5 bases). Germline CDR1 ENHRY, CDR2 SYGVKD. This CDR3 is built from 15 residues. Trimming took off 4 bases at V and 3 bases at J, with 13 bases between the two ends. Written as DNA, the CDR3 is TGTGCCATCAGTGTTGGCGGGCCTTTCTACAATGAGCAGTTCTTC. Amino acids: CAISVGGPFYNEQFF.

This clonotype occurred a few times. V is TRBV7-2 and J is TRBJ2-5; D is uncertain. Per the germline V gene, CDR1 is SGHTA and CDR2 is FQGNSA. Trimming took off 5 bases at V and 0 bases at J, with 10 bases between the two ends. The CDR3 loop spans 14 amino acids. CDR3 sequence reads: CASSLRPYQETQYF. The CDR3 nucleotides read TGTGCCAGCAGCCTAAGACCTTACCAAGAGACCCAGTACTTC.

The rearrangement links TRBV19 to TRBJ1-5; D not resolved. The V end lost 6 bases, the J end lost 4 bases, and 16 bases lay between the germline ends. CDR3 length: 15 amino acids. The germline V gene encodes CDR1 LNHDA and CDR2 SQIVND (reference sequence). The CDR3: CASSNGGSSNQPQHF. The CDR3 nucleotides read TGTGCCAGTAGCAACGGAGGGTCTAGTAATCAGCCCCAGCATTTT.

About this clonotype itself: A much more abundant neighbour one base away suggests this may be a read error. The CDR3 does not end in the conserved phenylalanine or tryptophan, so this is likely a read error. CDR3 protein: CASSSLLYFGETQYL. CDR3 DNA: TGTGCCAGCAGTTCACTGCTTTACTTCGGGGAGACCCAGTACCTC. The chain recombines TRBV6-5 with TRBJ2-5; D gene unclear. Germline-derived CDR1 and CDR2 are MNHEY and SVGAGI. Trimming pared 4 bases from V and 5 bases from J, leaving 17 bases between. This CDR3 contains 15 residues.

In this sample, this clonotype turned up a few times. The chain uses TRBV4-1 and TRBJ2-3; 14 bases match TRBD2. Germline values: CDR1 MGHRA, CDR2 YSYEKL. After removal of 3 bases from V and 4 bases from J, the junction contained 9 bases not matched to a gene. The CDR3 has 18 amino acids. The CDR3 DNA reads as TGCGCCAGCAGCCACCCAACGACTAGCGGGAGGGCCGCAGATACGCAGTATTTT. Its protein is CASSHPTTSGRAADTQYF.

This chain uses TRBV20-1 with TRBJ1-1, with D possibly TRBD1 on 5 matching bases. Germline lookup yields CDR1 DFQATT and CDR2 SNEGSKA (reference sequence). V was clipped by 0 bases and J by 4 bases, with 21 bases between them. The CDR3 runs 17 residues. CDR3 in amino acids: CSARDKVQGGWGTEAFF. The DNA of the CDR3 is TGCAGTGCTAGAGATAAGGTGCAGGGCGGTTGGGGCACTGAAGCTTTCTTT.

The chain recombines TRBV4-2 with TRBJ2-7; maybe TRBD2 (6 bases). The CDR3 covers 15 residues. The V end lost 1 base, the J end lost 7 bases, and 17 bases lay between the germline ends. Per germline, CDR1 LGHNA and CDR2 YNFKEQ. The CDR3 here is CASSQVSHPEGEQYF. Written as DNA, the CDR3 is TGTGCCAGCAGCCAAGTGTCCCATCCGGAGGGAGAGCAGTACTTC.

This clonotype was counted only a few times. V usage is TRBV7-9 and J usage is TRBJ2-3, with 7 bases aligning to TRBD1. The CDR3 loop spans 16 amino acids. Germline V gene sequence: CDR1 SEHNR, CDR2 FQNEAQ (reference sequence). Trimming cost V 3 bases and J 2 bases; bases outside gene matches: 8. This CDR3 reads CASSFLPGQYTDTQYF. CDR3 DNA: TGTGCCAGCAGCTTCCTACCGGGACAGTACACAGATACGCAGTATTTT.

The chain combines TRBV20-1 with TRBJ2-1, with D tentatively TRBD2 (6 bases). V lost 1 base, J lost 7 bases, and 14 bases lay in between. Per germline, CDR1 DFQATT and CDR2 SNEGSKA (reference sequence). The CDR3 extends over 14 amino acids. CDR3 in amino acids: CSARAFKEGNEQFF. The CDR3 nucleotides read TGCAGTGCTAGAGCTTTTAAGGAGGGGAATGAGCAGTTCTTC.

This clonotype was observed a handful of times. The chain employs TRBV4-1 and TRBJ1-5; D is ambiguous. V lost 5 bases and J 8 bases, leaving 19 bases between the germline ends. The CDR3 loop spans 15 amino acids. The germline V gene encodes CDR1 MGHRA and CDR2 YSYEKL. The chain's CDR3 is CASSRVVGPQEPQHF. In DNA, the CDR3 is TGCGCCAGCAGCAGGGTGGTAGGACCTCAGGAGCCCCAGCATTTT.